A selection of T cell receptor beta chains follows, all from one sample in a study of blood T cell repertoires in COVID-19. Sequencing was performed with immunoSEQ multiplex PCR; in TCRdb, only in-frame clones are kept and a portion is missing. The sample consists of fewer than 70,000 clones, about nine tenths of them appearing once. The sample taken for sequencing was peripheral blood. These receptors all stem from a woman in her 70s with active COVID-19. Both conserved end residues are part of each CDR3. Each record gives: clone size, V gene, D gene, J gene, CDR3 DNA, CDR3 protein. The D gene is left open where the match is weak. Only part of the rows carry a size: once, few, many, or a class if the clone is expanded.

once,TRBV10-3,TRBD1,TRBJ1-3,TGTGCCATCAGTGGGACAGGGGGAAACACCATATATTTT,CAISGTGGNTIYF
once,TRBV19,-,TRBJ1-1,TGTGCCAGTAGTTCGGGACACACTATGAACACTGAAGCTTTCTTT,CASSSGHTMNTEAFF
-,TRBV2,TRBD2,TRBJ2-7,TGTGCCAGCAGGTATAGCGGGAGGGCCTCGGGCGAGCAGTACTTC,CASRYSGRASGEQYF
-,TRBV2,-,TRBJ1-3,TGTGCCAGCAACCCCGGGAGACGCTCTGGAAACACCATATATTTT,CASNPGRRSGNTIYF
-,TRBV7-8,TRBD2,TRBJ2-7,TGTGCCAGCAAGGGACTAGCGGGAGTTCACGAGCAGTACTTC,CASKGLAGVHEQYF
-,TRBV4-1,TRBD2,TRBJ2-3,TGCGCCAGCAGCCAAGTAGCGGGGCCTAGCACAGATACGCAGTATTTT,CASSQVAGPSTDTQYF
-,TRBV11-2,TRBD2,TRBJ2-5,TGTGCCAGCAGCCCCGGAGAACGGGGGGACCAAGAGACCCAGTACTTC,CASSPGERGDQETQYF
-,TRBV28,-,TRBJ2-3,TGTGCCAGCAGTTTACAAGGCAGGGTTTTGGATACGCAGTATTTT,CASSLQGRVLDTQYF
few,TRBV7-2,-,TRBJ2-7,TGTGCCAGCAGCTTATCCCTCCAGGACGAGCAGTACTTC,CASSLSLQDEQYF
-,TRBV10-3,TRBD2,TRBJ2-3,TGTGCCATCAGTGGGACTAGCGGTCACACAGATACGCAGTATTTT,CAISGTSGHTDTQYF
-,TRBV19,TRBD2,TRBJ2-7,TGTGCCAGTATTCGGACTAGCGTCGCCTACGAGCAGTACTTC,CASIRTSVAYEQYF